The 16 T cell receptor beta chains reported below all come from one sample, sequenced in a study of T cell responses to AZD1222 COVID-19 vaccine. The repertoire was sequenced with immunoSEQ multiplex PCR; TCRdb's copy has only in-frame clones and lacks some. The table lists about 120,000 clones, about nine tenths of them singletons. The starting material was peripheral blood, obtained 28 days after the second AZD1222 dose. The receptor set was obtained from an adult who received the AZD1222 COVID-19 vaccine.

This clone was detected only a few times. The chain joins TRBV27 to TRBJ2-7, with TRBD1 matching 7 bases. Per the germline V gene, CDR1 is MNHEY and CDR2 is SMNVEV (reference sequence). This CDR3 is 16 amino acids long. The V gene end was trimmed by 7 bases and the J gene end by 3 bases; junction bases not matched to a gene: 15. The CDR3, as DNA: TGTGCCAGCACTAAGACAGGGCTGGGTCGGGGCTACGAGCAGTACTTC. It specifies CASTKTGLGRGYEQYF.

The count of this clone is one. This chain uses TRBV3-1 (or the pseudogene TRBV3-2) with TRBJ1-2, with no clear D. CDR1 and CDR2 (germline): LGHDT, YNNKEL (reference sequence). The CDR3 is 12 residues long. Trimming pared 4 bases from V and 4 bases from J, leaving 7 bases between. CDR3 loop: CASSRERYGYTF. DNA for the CDR3: TGTGCCAGCAGCCGCGAACGCTATGGCTACACCTTC.

The table lists this clone with a few counts. The chain uses TRBV18 and TRBJ1-1; D call uncertain. V was clipped by 2 bases and J by 6 bases, with 7 bases between them. The germline gives CDR1 KGHSH, CDR2 LQKENI. This CDR3 is 12 amino acids long. For the CDR3, the DNA is TGTGCCAGCTCACCATCGGATTCTGAAGCTTTCTTT. Amino acids: CASSPSDSEAFF. The entire variable domain, with the rest obtained from reference TRBV18 and TRBJ1-1, is as follows: NAGVMQNPRHLVRRRGQEARLRCSPMKGHSHVYWYRQLPEEGLKFMVYLQKENIIDESGMPKERFSAEFPKEGPSILRIQQVVRGDSAAYFCASSPSDSEAFFGQGTRLTVV.

The chain has TRBV18 and TRBJ2-5, with D unresolved. Trimming removed 2 bases from V and 5 bases from J, with 12 bases in between. The V gene's germline CDR1 is KGHSH and CDR2 LQKENI. The CDR3 is made up of 14 amino acids. For the CDR3, the DNA is TGTGCCAGCTCACCAGCACTAACCTATGAGACCCAGTACTTC. This translates into CASSPALTYETQYF.

The rearrangement links TRBV2 to TRBJ2-3, with TRBD1 as a possible D gene (6 bases). From germline, CDR1 is SNHLY and CDR2 FYNNEI. Trimming shortened V by 7 bases and J by 5 bases, and 13 bases separated the two germline ends. The CDR3 is 13 residues long. Here the CDR3 reads CASIIQGEDTQYF. CDR3 DNA sequence: TGTGCCAGCATCATACAGGGTGAAGATACGCAGTATTTT.

This chain uses TRBV5-1 with TRBJ2-5; TRBD2 matches 7 bases. The CDR3 has 12 residues. Germline-derived CDR1 and CDR2 are SGHRS and YFSETQ. J gave up 3 bases and V 6 bases, and 2 bases lay outside the gene matches. The CDR3 protein is CASTAGKETQYF. The CDR3 DNA sequence: TGCGCCAGCACAGCGGGGAAAGAGACCCAGTACTTC.

The chain carries TRBV7-9 and TRBJ2-7, with 10 bases lining up with TRBD1. CDR1 and CDR2 (germline): SEHNR, FQNEAQ (reference sequence). Trimming at V came to 5 bases and at J to 3 bases, leaving 7 bases not matched to a gene. The CDR3 covers 15 residues. The CDR3 DNA follows: TGTGCCAGCAGCCCTCCGGGACAGGGGTTCTACGAGCAGTACTTC. Amino acids: CASSPPGQGFYEQYF.

This rearrangement joins TRBV15 to TRBJ1-2; weak D call: TRBD1 (5 bases). V shed 1 base and J shed 5 bases, with 11 bases lying between them. Germline V gene lookup returns CDR1 LNHNV and CDR2 YYDKDF (reference sequence). There are 14 residues in the CDR3. The DNA for the CDR3 is TGTGCCACCAGCAGAGGAGGGGTCGGGTATGGCTACACCTTC. It codes for CATSRGGVGYGYTF.

The chain carries TRBV6-6 and TRBJ2-2; 12 bases are shared with TRBD2. The germline V gene encodes CDR1 MNHNY and CDR2 SVGAGI (reference sequence). J gave up 3 bases and V 5 bases, and 7 bases lay outside the gene matches. This CDR3 is 17 amino acids long. CDR3 residues: CASSRLLAGGHTGELFF. CDR3 nucleotides: TGTGCCAGCAGTCGACTACTAGCGGGGGGCCACACCGGGGAGCTGTTTTTT.

In this sample, this clone turned up a few times. The gene calls are TRBV7-6 and TRBJ1-4; a possible D gene is TRBD1 (5 bases). The germline V and J ends were trimmed by 2 bases and 3 bases, with 16 bases remaining between them. CDR1 is SGHVS and CDR2 is FNYEAQ in the germline V gene. This CDR3 contains 17 residues. The CDR3 here is CASSLRVGDRPNEKLFF. The CDR3 nucleotides are TGTGCCAGCAGCTTAAGGGTGGGGGACCGGCCTAATGAAAAACTGTTTTTT.

The chain employs TRBV6-2 or TRBV6-3 and TRBJ1-2; the D is unclear. From germline, CDR1 is MNHEY and CDR2 SVGEGT. CDR3 length: 12 residues. V shed 6 bases and J shed 7 bases, with 12 bases lying between them. CDR3 nucleotide sequence: TGTGCCAGCAGCCCCTTTTTGAGTGGCTACACCTTC. Its translation: CASSPFLSGYTF.

V is TRBV28 and J is TRBJ2-7; D might be TRBD1 or TRBD2, each matching 5 bases. This CDR3 is built from 12 residues. V lost 2 bases, J lost 4 bases, and 6 bases lay in between. From germline, CDR1 is MDHEN and CDR2 SYDVKM. CDR3 bases: TGTGCCAGCAGTTTAGGGGGTTACGAGCAGTACTTC. It specifies CASSLGGYEQYF.

The CDR3 DNA follows: TGTGCCAGCAGCTCCCCTTCAGGGGAGGGTATCACTGAAGCTTTCTTT. This encodes CASSSPSGEGITEAFF. The chain uses TRBV5-6 and TRBJ1-1, with D perhaps TRBD1 (6 bases). The germline CDR1 and CDR2 sequences are SGHDT and YYEEEE. CDR3 length: 16 residues. The V end lost 3 bases, the J end lost 4 bases, and 19 bases lay between the germline ends.

The V gene is TRBV4-1, the J gene TRBJ2-7; 7 nucleotides align to TRBD1. Trimming removed 4 bases from V and 6 bases from J; junction bases left unmatched: 21. Germline CDR1 and CDR2: MGHRA and YSYEKL. CDR3 length equals 18 residues. CDR3 coding DNA: TGCGCCAGCAGCCTCCAAGGATGGGACAGCGTTCGATCGGGCGAGCAGTACTTC. As protein: CASSLQGWDSVRSGEQYF.

This chain joins TRBV28 and TRBJ1-6; a possible D gene is TRBD1 (6 bases). Trimming removed 7 bases from V and 7 bases from J, with 14 bases in between. The CDR3 sequence is 14 residues long. In germline, CDR1 is MDHEN, CDR2 SYDVKM. CDR3 region: CASTLWGQNSPLHF. The CDR3 bases are TGTGCCAGCACCCTTTGGGGACAAAATTCACCCCTCCACTTT.

The chain carries TRBV28 and TRBJ1-6; D ambiguous. The V gene's germline CDR1 is MDHEN and CDR2 SYDVKM. This CDR3 has 13 residues. V was cut by 8 bases and J by 9 bases, with 14 bases left in between. This CDR3 is CASQGLRTSPLHF. The DNA of the CDR3 is TGTGCCAGCCAAGGTTTAAGGACTTCACCCCTCCACTTT.